A single sample is the source of the 5 T cell receptor beta chains below, sequenced in a study of shared clonotypes between healthy human individuals. The assay was immunoSEQ multiplex PCR, and TCRdb's table has in-frame clones only and misses some. Among 2 million to 3 million clones listed, under 95% were seen once. The sample comprised naive CD4+ T cells from PBMCs. Subset given: CD45RA+ positively selected. The receptor source for this set is a man in his late teens or twenties in good health. Some clones in this sample may be carry-over from other donors' samples.

This sequence joins TRBV4-1 and TRBJ2-2; D ambiguous. V was cut by 2 bases and J by 2 bases, with 12 bases left in between. This CDR3 is 16 amino acids long. Germline V gene sequence: CDR1 MGHRA, CDR2 YSYEKL. The CDR3 here is CASSQKQAPNTGELFF. CDR3 in DNA: TGCGCCAGCAGCCAAAAGCAGGCTCCTAACACCGGGGAGCTGTTTTTT.

The chain has TRBV4-2 and TRBJ1-5; tentatively, D is TRBD1 (5 bases). Deletions cut 0 bases from V and 5 bases from J, with 8 bases between. CDR1 and CDR2 from the germline V gene are LGHNA and YNFKEQ. The CDR3 has 14 residues. CDR3 DNA sequence: TGTGCCAGCAGCCAAGATCTGGGGGATCAGCCCCAGCATTTT. This encodes CASSQDLGDQPQHF.

A single count supports this clone. The chain couples TRBV28 to TRBJ1-3, with D unclear. V lost 10 bases and J 1 base, leaving 8 bases between the germline ends. Germline V gene data show CDR1 as MDHEN and CDR2 as SYDVKM. The CDR3 sequence is 12 residues long. This CDR3 is CATERSGNTIYF. CDR3 coding DNA: TGTGCCACCGAACGATCTGGAAACACCATATATTTT.

The V call is TRBV4-1, the J call TRBJ1-2; 7 bases line up with TRBD1. The CDR3 has 16 amino acids. V shed 4 bases and J 0 bases; nucleotides not matched to a gene: 8. Per the germline V gene, CDR1 is MGHRA and CDR2 is YSYEKL. CDR3 bases: TGCGCCAGCAGCCCCGATCGACAGGGAGCTAACTATGGCTACACCTTC. Amino acids: CASSPDRQGANYGYTF.

This clone was seen only a few times. The gene calls are TRBV6-1 and TRBJ1-4; maybe TRBD1 (6 bases). From germline, CDR1 is MNHNS and CDR2 SASEGT. The V gene lost 4 bases and the J gene lost 0 bases, with 12 bases spanning the gap. This CDR3 comprises 16 residues. The CDR3 reads CASSGRTAATNEKLFF. The CDR3, as DNA: TGTGCCAGCAGTGGACGGACAGCAGCAACTAATGAAAAACTGTTTTTT.